The subject of this entry is one TCR beta chain. Its target is unknown. This entry belongs to a study of vaccination and CD4 T cells after COVID-19. Study overall: Comprising six males and four females, the convalescent participants counted two Hispanic individuals among them.

V was clipped by 2 bases and J by 7 bases; unmatched bases: 2. The CDR3 is made up of 13 amino acids. The germline V gene has CDR1 LGHNA and CDR2 YNFKEQ. Described treatment: approximately 10-day PBMC culture with coronavirus spike peptide pools or control peptides (ViraFEST assay). The Oncomine TCR Beta short-read assay sequenced DNA from cultured CD4+ T cells. Genomic DNA was isolated from cultured CD4+ T cells. TCRdb re-called the PCR reads with MiXCR, one entry per CDR3 protein. Found here are about 4,200 distinct CDR3 sequences, roughly 21% of them singletons; the top ten hold about 15%. The chain combines TRBV4-2 with TRBJ1-1; TRBD1 aligns across 9 bases. Sequencing was done on a sample of CD4+ T cells from blood, cultured in vitro. This clonotype was obtained from a human donor who had recovered from COVID-19. The CDR3 DNA reads as TGTGCCAGCAGCCAACGGACAGGGGATGAAGCTTTCTTT. As protein: CASSQRTGDEAFF.